The 9 T cell receptor beta chains reported below all come from one sample, sequenced in a study of T cell changes during pregnancy in multiple sclerosis. The table came from immunoSEQ multiplex PCR; TCRdb's copy has only in-frame clones and leaves some out. In the table there are under 45,000 clones, 90% to 95% of which are singletons. The source material was CD4+ T cells from peripheral blood mononuclear cells, sampled in the third trimester of pregnancy. The source of these receptors is a female donor in good health, enrolled as a control in a pregnancy study.

Concerning this clone itself: Other nucleotide sequences from this sample produce the same CDR3. The gene calls are TRBV28 and TRBJ2-5; 12 nucleotides match TRBD2. Losses at the gene ends were 2 bases for V and 2 bases for J; bases not matched to a gene: 0. CDR1 is MDHEN, CDR2 SYDVKM, per germline. The CDR3 loop spans 15 amino acids. CDR3 sequence (DNA): TGTGCCAGCAGTTTAACTAGCGGGGGGCAAGAGACCCAGTACTTC. It translates to CASSLTSGGQETQYF.

CDR3 bases: TGTGCCAGCAGTGGCCGGAGTGGGGCCAACGTCCTGACTTTC. It translates to CASSGRSGANVLTF. The V gene is TRBV6-1, the J gene TRBJ2-6; D call uncertain. The CDR3 extends over 14 amino acids. Germline lookup yields CDR1 MNHNS and CDR2 SASEGT. The V end was cut by 4 bases, the J end by 3 bases, with 7 bases between.

The rearrangement joins TRBV10-3 to TRBJ2-2; D might be TRBD1 (5 bases). The germline CDR1 and CDR2 sequences are ENHRY and SYGVKD. Trimming took off 11 bases at V and 0 bases at J, with 13 bases between the two ends. The CDR3 spans 14 residues. The CDR3 loop reads CAARVFANTGELFF. The CDR3 nucleotides read TGTGCCGCCAGGGTCTTCGCGAACACCGGGGAGCTGTTTTTT.

This sequence joins TRBV12-2 and TRBJ1-1; no check of the table's D call, TRBD1, against the DNA was made. TRBV12-2 is flagged as a pseudogene. This CDR3 region has 15 residues. The CDR3 here is CASRLTTGGLAEAFF. In DNA form, the CDR3 reads TGTGCAAGTCGCTTAACGACAGGGGGCTTGGCTGAAGCTTTCTTT.

The chain couples TRBV6-6 to TRBJ2-5; 7 nucleotides match TRBD1. CDR1 and CDR2 (germline): MNHNY, SVGAGI (reference sequence). Trimming cost V 0 bases and J 1 base; bases outside gene matches: 5. This CDR3 is built from 16 residues. The CDR3 protein is CASSYSAGQVQETQYF. The CDR3 DNA reads as TGTGCCAGCAGTTACTCAGCTGGACAGGTCCAAGAGACCCAGTACTTC.

The chain employs TRBV7-3 and TRBJ2-1; 7 nucleotides match TRBD1. V gave up 4 bases and J gave up 5 bases; unmatched junction bases: 5. The CDR3 consists of 14 residues. Germline V gene data show CDR1 as SGHTA and CDR2 as FQGTGA. CDR3 nucleotide sequence: TGTGCCAGCAGCTCGACAGGGAGAAACAATGAGCAGTTCTTC. Its protein product is CASSSTGRNNEQFF.

The rearrangement joins TRBV29-1 to TRBJ1-2; TRBD1 might be the D (6 bases). CDR1 and CDR2 from the germline V gene are SQVTM and ANQGSEA. The length of the CDR3 is 15 residues. Trimming shortened V by 1 base and J by 3 bases, and 15 bases separated the two germline ends. For the CDR3, the DNA is TGCAGCGTTGAAGGACAGCCAAACAGGGACTATGGCTACACCTTC. Its protein is CSVEGQPNRDYGYTF.

The chain has TRBV7-3 and TRBJ2-1; D remains unclear. This CDR3 has 15 residues. Per germline, CDR1 SGHTA and CDR2 FQGTGA. Trimming shortened V by 5 bases and J by 6 bases, and 17 bases separated the two germline ends. The CDR3 nucleotides read TGTGCCAGCAGCCCCCGAGGCCCGACGGGCAATGAGCAGTTCTTC. Its protein is CASSPRGPTGNEQFF.

The CDR3 coding sequence is TGTGCCAGCAGCCAGTTAGGCAGGGGAAATTCACCCCTCCACTTT. This codes for CASSQLGRGNSPLHF. The chain recombines TRBV9 with TRBJ1-6; TRBD1 might be the D (6 bases). The germline V gene encodes CDR1 SGDLS and CDR2 YYNGEE. Trimming shortened V by 4 bases and J by 7 bases, and 15 bases separated the two germline ends. This CDR3 spans 15 amino acids.